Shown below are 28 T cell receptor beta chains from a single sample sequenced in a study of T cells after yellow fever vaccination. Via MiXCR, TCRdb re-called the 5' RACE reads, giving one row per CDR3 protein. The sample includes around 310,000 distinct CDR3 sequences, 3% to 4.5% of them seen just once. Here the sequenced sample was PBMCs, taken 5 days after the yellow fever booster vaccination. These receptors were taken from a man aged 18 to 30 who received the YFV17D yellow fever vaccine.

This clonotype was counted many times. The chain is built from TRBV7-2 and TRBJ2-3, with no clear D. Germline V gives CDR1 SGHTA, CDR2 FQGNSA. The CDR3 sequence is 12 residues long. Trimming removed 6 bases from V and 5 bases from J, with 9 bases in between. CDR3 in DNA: TGTGCCAGCAGATTAACGGGAGATACGCAGTATTTT. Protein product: CASRLTGDTQYF.

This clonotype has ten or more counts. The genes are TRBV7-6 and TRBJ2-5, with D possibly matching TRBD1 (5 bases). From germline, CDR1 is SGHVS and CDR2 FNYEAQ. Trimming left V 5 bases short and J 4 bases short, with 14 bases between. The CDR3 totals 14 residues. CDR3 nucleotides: TGTGCCAGCAGCGTGGGGCCTACCCCAGAGACCCAGTACTTC. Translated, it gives CASSVGPTPETQYF.

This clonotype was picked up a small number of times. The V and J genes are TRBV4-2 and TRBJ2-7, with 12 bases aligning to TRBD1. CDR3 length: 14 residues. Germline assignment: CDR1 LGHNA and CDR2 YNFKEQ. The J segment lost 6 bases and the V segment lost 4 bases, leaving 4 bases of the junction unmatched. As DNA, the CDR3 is TGTGCCAGCAGCCCGGGACAGGGGGCGGGCGAGCAGTACTTC. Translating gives CASSPGQGAGEQYF.

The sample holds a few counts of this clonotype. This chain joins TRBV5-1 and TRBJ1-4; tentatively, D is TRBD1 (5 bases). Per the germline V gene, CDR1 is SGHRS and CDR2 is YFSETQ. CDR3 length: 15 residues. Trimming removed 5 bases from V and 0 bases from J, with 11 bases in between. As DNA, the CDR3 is TGCGCCAGCAGAGGGACGGATGCAACTAATGAAAAACTGTTTTTT. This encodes CASRGTDATNEKLFF.

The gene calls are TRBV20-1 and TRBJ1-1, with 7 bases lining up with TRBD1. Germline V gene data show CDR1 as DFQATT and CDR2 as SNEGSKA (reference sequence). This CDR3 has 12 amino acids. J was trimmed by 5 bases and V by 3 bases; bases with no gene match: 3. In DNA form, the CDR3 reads TGCAGTGCTAGTGTCAGGGGGACTGAAGCTTTCTTT. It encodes CSASVRGTEAFF.

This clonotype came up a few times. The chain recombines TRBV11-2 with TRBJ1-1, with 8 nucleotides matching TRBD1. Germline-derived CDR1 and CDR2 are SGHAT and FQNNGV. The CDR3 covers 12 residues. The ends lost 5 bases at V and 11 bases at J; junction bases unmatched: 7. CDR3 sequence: CASSIGQGGAFF. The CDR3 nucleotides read TGTGCCAGCAGCATCGGACAGGGAGGGGCTTTCTTT.

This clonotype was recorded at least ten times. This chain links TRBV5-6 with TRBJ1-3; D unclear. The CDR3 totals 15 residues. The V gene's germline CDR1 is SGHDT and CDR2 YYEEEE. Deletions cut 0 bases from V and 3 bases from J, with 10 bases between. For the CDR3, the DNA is TGTGCCAGCAGCTTGGGTGGCCCTGTTGGAAACACCATATATTTT. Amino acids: CASSLGGPVGNTIYF. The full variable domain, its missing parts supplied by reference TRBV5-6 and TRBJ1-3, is DAGVTQSPTHLIKTRGQQVTLRCSPKSGHDTVSWYQQALGQGPQFIFQYYEEEERQRGNFPDRFSGHQFPNYSSELNVNALLLGDSALYLCASSLGGPVGNTIYFGEGSWLTVV.

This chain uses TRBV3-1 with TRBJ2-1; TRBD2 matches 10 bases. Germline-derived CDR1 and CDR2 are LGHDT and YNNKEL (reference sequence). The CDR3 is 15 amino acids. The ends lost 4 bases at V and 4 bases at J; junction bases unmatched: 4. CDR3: CASSRSGGGYNEQFF. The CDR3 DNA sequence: TGTGCCAGCAGCCGAAGCGGGGGGGGTTACAATGAGCAGTTCTTC.

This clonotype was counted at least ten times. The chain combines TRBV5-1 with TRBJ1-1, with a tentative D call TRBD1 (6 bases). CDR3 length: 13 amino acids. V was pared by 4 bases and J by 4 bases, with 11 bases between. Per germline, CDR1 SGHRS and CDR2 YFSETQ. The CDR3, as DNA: TGCGCCAGCAGCCGCGACAGGATCACTGAAGCTTTCTTT. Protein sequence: CASSRDRITEAFF.

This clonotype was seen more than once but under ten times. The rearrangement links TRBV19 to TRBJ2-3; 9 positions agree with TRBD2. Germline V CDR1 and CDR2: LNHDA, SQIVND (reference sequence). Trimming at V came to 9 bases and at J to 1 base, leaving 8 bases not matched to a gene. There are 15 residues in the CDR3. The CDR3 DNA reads TGTGCCAGCACCCTTAGCGGGGGCGGCACAGATACGCAGTATTTT. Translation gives CASTLSGGGTDTQYF.

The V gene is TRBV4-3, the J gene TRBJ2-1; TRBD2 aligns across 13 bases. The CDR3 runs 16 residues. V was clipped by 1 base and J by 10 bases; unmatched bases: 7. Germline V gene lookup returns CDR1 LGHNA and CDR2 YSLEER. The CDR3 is CASSQAPGLAGVEQFF. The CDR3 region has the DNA TGCGCCAGCAGCCAAGCTCCCGGACTAGCGGGGGTAGAGCAGTTCTTC.

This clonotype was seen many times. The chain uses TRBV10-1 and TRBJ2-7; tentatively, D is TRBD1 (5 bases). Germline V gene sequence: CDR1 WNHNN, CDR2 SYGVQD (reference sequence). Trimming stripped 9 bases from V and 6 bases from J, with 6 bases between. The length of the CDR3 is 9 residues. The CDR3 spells CARGVEQYV. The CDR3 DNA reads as TGCGCCAGAGGGGTCGAGCAGTACGTC.

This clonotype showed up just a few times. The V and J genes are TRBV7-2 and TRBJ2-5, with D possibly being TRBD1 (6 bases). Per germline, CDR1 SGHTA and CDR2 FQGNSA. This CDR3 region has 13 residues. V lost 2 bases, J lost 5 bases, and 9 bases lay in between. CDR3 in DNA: TGTGCCAGCAGCTTAAACAGGGACGAGACCCAGTACTTC. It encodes CASSLNRDETQYF.

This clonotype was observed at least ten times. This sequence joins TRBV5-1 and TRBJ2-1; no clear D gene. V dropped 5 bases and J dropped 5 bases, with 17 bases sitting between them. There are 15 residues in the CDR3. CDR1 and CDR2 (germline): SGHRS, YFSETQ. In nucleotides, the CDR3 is TGCGCCAGCAGACCTGACTTTGCCTATAACAATGAGCAGTTCTTC. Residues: CASRPDFAYNNEQFF.

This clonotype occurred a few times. CDR3 residues: CSASAGLKNEQFF. The CDR3 DNA reads TGCAGTGCCAGTGCGGGGCTGAAGAATGAGCAGTTCTTC. V usage is TRBV20-1 and J usage is TRBJ2-1; possibly TRBD2 for D (6 bases). Trimming left V 6 bases short and J 7 bases short, with 16 bases between. The CDR3 is 13 residues long. Germline V gene data show CDR1 as DFQATT and CDR2 as SNEGSKA (reference sequence).

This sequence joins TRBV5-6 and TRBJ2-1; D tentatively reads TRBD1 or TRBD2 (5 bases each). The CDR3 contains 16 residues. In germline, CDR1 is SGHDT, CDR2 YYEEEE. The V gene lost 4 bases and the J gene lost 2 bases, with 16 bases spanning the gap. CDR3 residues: CASSRDPLSAYNEQFF. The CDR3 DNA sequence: TGTGCCAGCAGCCGGGACCCTCTTAGTGCCTACAATGAGCAGTTCTTC.

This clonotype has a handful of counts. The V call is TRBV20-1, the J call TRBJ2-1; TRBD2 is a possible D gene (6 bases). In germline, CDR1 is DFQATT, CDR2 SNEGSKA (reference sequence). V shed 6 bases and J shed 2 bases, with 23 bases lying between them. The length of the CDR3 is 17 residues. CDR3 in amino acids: CSAESGTHQTAYNEQFF. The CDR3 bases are TGCAGTGCCGAGTCGGGGACTCACCAAACCGCCTACAATGAGCAGTTCTTC.

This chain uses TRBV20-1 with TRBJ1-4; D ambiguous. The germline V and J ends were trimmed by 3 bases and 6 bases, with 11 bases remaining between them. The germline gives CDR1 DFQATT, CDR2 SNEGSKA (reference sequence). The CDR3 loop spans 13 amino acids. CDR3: CSASLAPDEKLFF. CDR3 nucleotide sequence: TGCAGTGCTAGCCTCGCGCCCGATGAAAAACTGTTTTTT.

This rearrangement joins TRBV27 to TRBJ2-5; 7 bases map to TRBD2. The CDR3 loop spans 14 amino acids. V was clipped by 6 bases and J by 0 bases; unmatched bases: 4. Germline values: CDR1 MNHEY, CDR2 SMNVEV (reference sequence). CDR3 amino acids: CASRYGLDQETQYF. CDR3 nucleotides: TGTGCCAGCAGATATGGACTAGACCAAGAGACCCAGTACTTC.

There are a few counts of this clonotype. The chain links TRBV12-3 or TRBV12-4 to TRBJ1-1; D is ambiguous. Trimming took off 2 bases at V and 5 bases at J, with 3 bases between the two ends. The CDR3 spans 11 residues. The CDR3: CASSLRTEAFF. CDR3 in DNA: TGTGCCAGCAGTTTACGGACTGAAGCTTTCTTT.

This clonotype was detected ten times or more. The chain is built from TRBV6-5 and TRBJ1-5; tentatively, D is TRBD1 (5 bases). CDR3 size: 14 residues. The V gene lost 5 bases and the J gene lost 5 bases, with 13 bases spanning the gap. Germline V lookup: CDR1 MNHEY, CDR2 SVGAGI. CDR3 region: CASSPTGPHQPQHF. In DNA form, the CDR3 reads TGTGCCAGCAGTCCTACAGGTCCCCATCAGCCCCAGCATTTT.

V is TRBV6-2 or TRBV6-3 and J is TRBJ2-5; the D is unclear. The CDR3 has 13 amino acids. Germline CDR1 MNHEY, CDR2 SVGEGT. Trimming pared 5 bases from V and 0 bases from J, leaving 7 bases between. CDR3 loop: CASSPENQETQYF. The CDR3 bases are TGTGCCAGCAGTCCAGAGAACCAAGAGACCCAGTACTTC.

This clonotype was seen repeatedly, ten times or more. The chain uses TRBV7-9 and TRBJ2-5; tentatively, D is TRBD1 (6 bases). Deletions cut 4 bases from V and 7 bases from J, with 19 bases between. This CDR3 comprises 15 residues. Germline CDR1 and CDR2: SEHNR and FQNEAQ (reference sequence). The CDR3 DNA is TGTGCCAGCAGCTGGACGGGACATCCAGTCGGGACCCAGTACTTC. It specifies CASSWTGHPVGTQYF.

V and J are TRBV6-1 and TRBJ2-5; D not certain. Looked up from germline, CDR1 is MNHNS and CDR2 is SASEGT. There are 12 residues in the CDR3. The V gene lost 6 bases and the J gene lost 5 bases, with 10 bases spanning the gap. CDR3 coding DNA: TGTGCCAGCAGCGTGGATGGGGAGACCCAGTACTTC. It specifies CASSVDGETQYF.

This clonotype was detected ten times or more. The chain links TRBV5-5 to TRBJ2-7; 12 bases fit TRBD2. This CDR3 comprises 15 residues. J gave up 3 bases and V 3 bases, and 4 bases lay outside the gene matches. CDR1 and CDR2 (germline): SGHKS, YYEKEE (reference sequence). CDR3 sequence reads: CASSWALAGGYEQYV. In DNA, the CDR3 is TGTGCCAGCAGCTGGGCACTAGCGGGGGGCTACGAGCAGTACGTC.

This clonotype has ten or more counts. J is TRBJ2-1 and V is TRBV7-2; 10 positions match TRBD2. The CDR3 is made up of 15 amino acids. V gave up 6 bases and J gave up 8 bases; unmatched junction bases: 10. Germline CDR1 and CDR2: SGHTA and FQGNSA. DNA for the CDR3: TGTGCCAGCAGAGTACTAGCGGGGTTAGGGGATGAGCAGTTCTTC. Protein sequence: CASRVLAGLGDEQFF.

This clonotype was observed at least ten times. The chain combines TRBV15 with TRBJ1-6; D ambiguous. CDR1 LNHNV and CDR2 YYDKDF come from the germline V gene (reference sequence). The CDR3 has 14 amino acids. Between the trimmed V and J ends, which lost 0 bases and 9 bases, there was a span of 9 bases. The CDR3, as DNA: TGTGCCACCAGCAGAGATCGGGTGGGTTCACCCCTCCACTTT. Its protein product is CATSRDRVGSPLHF. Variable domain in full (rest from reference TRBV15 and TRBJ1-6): DAMVIQNPRYQVTQFGKPVTLSCSQTLNHNVMYWYQQKSSQAPKLLFHYYDKDFNNEADTPDNFQSRRPNTSFCFLDIRSPGLGDTAMYLCATSRDRVGSPLHFGNGTRLTVT.

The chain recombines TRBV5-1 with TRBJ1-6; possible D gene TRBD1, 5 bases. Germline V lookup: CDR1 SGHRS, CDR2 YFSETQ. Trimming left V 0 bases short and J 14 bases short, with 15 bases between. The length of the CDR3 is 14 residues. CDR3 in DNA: TGCGCCAGCAGCTTGGGGGGGGGATCCTTCACCCTCCACTTT. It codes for CASSLGGGSFTLHF.